The TCR beta chain described here comes from a study of T cell repertoires in cytomegalovirus infection. Study information: Public TCR beta signatures marked donors with CMV infection and the matching HLA. Findings and caveats of the study: The study found HLA-C-restricted CMV-specific TCR beta clonotypes dominating the ex vivo response. Identification of carriers of CMV plus the relevant HLA was achieved through cumulative public TCR beta family frequency.

As to this clonotype: Its antigen is as yet unknown.

MiXCR, run by TCRdb on the reads, gives a single entry per CDR3 protein. The table records some 130,000 distinct CDR3 sequences, more than 25% of them present only once. V was shortened by 7 bases and J by 9 bases, with 13 bases between the two germline ends. The CDR3 loop spans 12 amino acids. The chain uses TRBV12-3 or TRBV12-4 and TRBJ2-1; TRBD2 is a possible D gene (6 bases). Source: CD8+ T cells from cultured PBMCs, taken from culture after CMV antigen stimulation. The TCR comes from a human donor in good health (CMV status not recorded). Some clones in this sample may be carry-over from other donors' samples. CDR3 residues: CASTSPGSEQFF. The CDR3 DNA reads TGTGCCAGCACCTCTCCCGGGAGTGAGCAGTTCTTC.